These T cell receptor beta chains were read from a single sample in a study of cytomegalovirus exposure and HLA in healthy donors. Assay: immunoSEQ multiplex PCR; the TCRdb copy retains only in-frame clones and omits some. This sample yields approximately 130,000 clones, of which 87% are seen a single time; around 5.5% belongs to the top ten. Sequencing was performed on PBMCs. These receptors were obtained from a woman in her twenties or thirties in good health and CMV-seronegative. The CDR3 runs from the conserved cysteine through the conserved F or W. The D gene is left open where the match is weak. Size is stated for part of the rows, as once, few or many counts, or as a class when the clone is expanded.

TRBV9	-	TRBJ1-3	-	TGTGCCAGCAGCGTAGAGGGGGGGGGTGGAAACACCATATATTTT	CASSVEGGGGNTIYF
TRBV5-1	few	TRBJ1-4	TRBD1	TGCGCCAGCAGCCTAAATCCCGGGACAGGGTATGAAAAACTGTTTTTT	CASSLNPGTGYEKLFF
TRBV28	-	TRBJ1-2	-	TGTGCCAGCAGTTCCGTCTATGGGACTGCTCATCTTCCTAACTATGGCTACACCTTC	CASSSVYGTAHLPNYGYTF
TRBV28	-	TRBJ1-1	-	TGTGCCAGCAGTCTAAGTACTGAAGCTTTCTTT	CASSLSTEAFF
TRBV28	once	TRBJ2-3	TRBD2	TGTGCCAGCAGTTTAACAGCGGGGGGGAGCACAGATACGCAGTATTTT	CASSLTAGGSTDTQYF
TRBV4-1	-	TRBJ1-1	-	TGCGCCAGCAGCCAAGGGTACAGTATGAACACTGAAGCTTTCTTT	CASSQGYSMNTEAFF
TRBV27	-	TRBJ2-1	-	TGTGCCAGCAGTCCCCTACAGGGAACCTCCTACAATGAGCAGTTCTTC	CASSPLQGTSYNEQFF
TRBV28	-	TRBJ2-7	TRBD2	TGTGCCAGCATCGCGGGAGCAACCTACGAGCAGTACTTC	CASIAGATYEQYF
TRBV7-2	-	TRBJ1-2	-	TGTGCCAGCAGCTTACGACAATCCTCTCGGACCTTC	CASSLRQSSRTF
TRBV28	few	TRBJ2-1	TRBD2	TGTGCCTTGGGAGGGGCTACCTACAATGAGCAGTTCTTC	CALGGATYNEQFF
TRBV7-9	-	TRBJ1-1	-	TGTGCCAGCAGCCTCCCCCGGGGGGCCGCCAACACTGAAGCTTTCTTT	CASSLPRGAANTEAFF
TRBV19	-	TRBJ1-6	-	TGTGCCAGTAGCCCAAGCGGGGGTTCCTATAATTCACCCCTCCACTTT	CASSPSGGSYNSPLHF
TRBV7-9	-	TRBJ2-5	-	TGTGCCAGCAGCAACAGGGTCCGCCAACAAGAGACCCAGTACTTC	CASSNRVRQQETQYF
TRBV7-2	-	TRBJ1-3	-	TGTGCCAGCAGCTCGCTGACAGTCTCTGGAAACACCATATATTTT	CASSSLTVSGNTIYF
TRBV6-6	-	TRBJ2-7	TRBD2	TGTGCCAGCAGTTGGGGGTTTAGGCTAGCGGGGAACGAGCAGTACTTC	CASSWGFRLAGNEQYF
TRBV6-6	-	TRBJ2-7	-	TGTGCCAGCAGTTACGGCGTGGACGCGCGGGCCTACGAGCAGTACTTC	CASSYGVDARAYEQYF
TRBV30	-	TRBJ2-7	TRBD2	TGTGCCTGGAGTGGGGGGGGAGAGCAGTACTTC	CAWSGGGEQYF
TRBV2	-	TRBJ1-2	-	TGTGCCAGCAGTGAATATGTGACAGAGATCTATGGCTACACCTTC	CASSEYVTEIYGYTF
TRBV27	-	TRBJ2-6	TRBD2	TGTGCCAGCAGCCGGGAGGGGATGGGGGCCAACGTCCTGACTTTC	CASSREGMGANVLTF
TRBV11-2	-	TRBJ2-5	-	TGTGCCAGCAGCTTTAATACAGGCCCCGGGGGAGAGACCCAGTACTTC	CASSFNTGPGGETQYF
TRBV6-1	-	TRBJ1-2	-	TGTGCCAGCAGTGAGACTAGTCCGCGGCAGGCGACTTTCTATGGCTACACCTTC	CASSETSPRQATFYGYTF
TRBV4-2	once	TRBJ2-1	TRBD1	TGTGCCAGCAGCACTGGGGACAGGGGCGGCGGGAGTTTATGGGAGCAGTTCTTC	CASSTGDRGGGSLWEQFF
TRBV4-3	-	TRBJ1-1	TRBD1	TGCGCCAGCAGCCTAGACAGGGGGAACACTGAAGCTTTCTTT	CASSLDRGNTEAFF
TRBV11-2	-	TRBJ1-4	-	TGTGCCAGCAGTCGGAGCTTTAATGAAAAACTGTTTTTT	CASSRSFNEKLFF
TRBV6-1	-	TRBJ1-1	-	TGTGCCAGCAGACTCACAGGGCTGAACACTGAAGCTTTCTTT	CASRLTGLNTEAFF
TRBV9	-	TRBJ1-4	-	TGTGCCAGCAGCTCAGGGGAGGGTGTTAATGAAAAACTGTTTTTT	CASSSGEGVNEKLFF
TRBV30	-	TRBJ2-7	TRBD1	TGTGCCTGGAGTGTGGGGACAGGGTCAACCTACGAGCAGTACTTC	CAWSVGTGSTYEQYF
TRBV5-5	-	TRBJ1-2	-	TGTGCCAGCAGGTTGGACGGGGGCTATGGCTACACCTTC	CASRLDGGYGYTF
TRBV6-1	-	TRBJ2-7	TRBD1	TGTGCCAGCCAAACCCGGACAGGTTCCTACGAGCAGTACTTC	CASQTRTGSYEQYF
TRBV7-9	-	TRBJ2-1	-	TGTGCCAGCAGCCCACCGGACACTAAGTCCGAGCAGTTCTTC	CASSPPDTKSEQFF
TRBV19	once	TRBJ2-7	-	TGTGCCAGTAGCCCGGGGCAGGGGATCCTGTACGAGCAGTACTTC	CASSPGQGILYEQYF
TRBV29-1	-	TRBJ1-4	-	TGCAGCGCCACAGTGGGCAGGGGAGATGAAAAACTGTTTTTT	CSATVGRGDEKLFF
TRBV7-2	few	TRBJ2-3	TRBD2	TGTGCCAGCAGCACGAGCGGGACTACCGCGCGAGATACGCAGTATTTT	CASSTSGTTARDTQYF
TRBV5-1	-	TRBJ2-5	-	TGCGCCAGCAGCTTGGGACAAGAGAAGACCCAGTACTTC	CASSLGQEKTQYF
TRBV2	-	TRBJ1-1	-	TGTGCCAGCAGTTGGTCCGTGGCCAGAGCTTTCTTT	CASSWSVARAFF
TRBV7-9	-	TRBJ1-2	-	TGTGCCAGCAGCTTAAGCGCTAACTATGGCTACACCTTC	CASSLSANYGYTF
TRBV10-3	-	TRBJ1-2	TRBD1	TGTGCCACCAGGGCCGGACAGGGGTTAGGTGGCTACACCTTC	CATRAGQGLGGYTF
TRBV7-8	-	TRBJ2-7	-	TGTGCCAGCAGCCCCGCGCAGGGCCCCTCCTACGAGCAGTACTTC	CASSPAQGPSYEQYF
TRBV6-5	few	TRBJ1-3	-	TGTGCCAGCAGTTACCGAGGCCGTACTGGAAACACCATATATTTT	CASSYRGRTGNTIYF
TRBV28	-	TRBJ2-1	-	TGTGCCAGCCAGGACAATGAGCAGTTCTTC	CASQDNEQFF
TRBV9	-	TRBJ2-3	TRBD1	TGTGCCAGCAGCGTCGGACAGGGAATGGTGGCAGATACGCAGTATTTT	CASSVGQGMVADTQYF
TRBV28	-	TRBJ2-1	TRBD1	TGTGCCAGCAGTGAAATCCGGGACAGGGCCCACCCTGGCTACAATGAGCAGTTCTTC	CASSEIRDRAHPGYNEQFF
TRBV7-2	-	TRBJ2-2	-	TGTGCCAGCAGCTTACCTGGGCACACCGGGGAGCTGTTTTTT	CASSLPGHTGELFF
TRBV19	-	TRBJ2-7	-	TGTGCCAGTAGCGACAGGTACGAGCAGTACTTC	CASSDRYEQYF
TRBV27	-	TRBJ1-5	-	TGTGCCAGCAGCCTAACAGGCCAGCTCAATCAGCCCCAGCATTTT	CASSLTGQLNQPQHF
TRBV5-1	-	TRBJ2-7	-	TGCGCCAGCAGCTTGGACAGGGTACACGAGCAGTACTTC	CASSLDRVHEQYF
TRBV28	-	TRBJ1-5	TRBD1	TGTGCCAGCAGACCAGGGGGCTCTCAGCCCCAGCATTTT	CASRPGGSQPQHF